What follows are 15 T cell receptor beta chains derived from one specimen sequenced in a study of molecular identifiers for immune sequencing clone quantification. A single record per CDR3 protein comes from TCRdb applying MiXCR to the PCR reads. The repertoire holds some 580,000 distinct CDR3 sequences, with about 25% as singletons. Sequencing was performed on naive CD8+ T cells from blood, with Jurkat cell RNA spiked in. Indicated subset: FACS-sorted CD8+CD4-CCR7+CD45RA+ naive T cells. These receptors all come from a human donor in good health. Some libraries in this study had Jurkat cell RNA spiked in.

At least ten counts were recorded for this clonotype. The rearrangement links TRBV3-1 to TRBJ2-5; 11 bases map to TRBD2. With 4 bases clipped from V and 2 bases from J, the junction kept 6 bases outside the gene matches. Germline V lookup: CDR1 LGHDT, CDR2 YNNKEL (reference sequence). The CDR3 loop spans 16 amino acids. The CDR3, as DNA: TGTGCCAGCAGCCCCCGACTAGCGGGGTGGCAAGAGACCCAGTACTTC. Its protein is CASSPRLAGWQETQYF.

There are a few counts of this clonotype. The rearrangement uses TRBV18 and TRBJ2-7; 9 bases line up with TRBD1. This CDR3 is built from 15 residues. Trimming removed 2 bases from V and 2 bases from J; junction bases left unmatched: 4. Germline CDR1 reads KGHSH; CDR2 reads LQKENI. For the CDR3, the DNA is TGTGCCAGCTCACCAAACAGGGGGCGCCCCTACGAGCAGTACTTC. Protein: CASSPNRGRPYEQYF.

In the case of this clonotype: Possible read error: a much larger clone is one base away. The rearrangement links TRBV28 to TRBJ1-5, with D possibly being TRBD1 (6 bases). CDR1 is MDHEN, CDR2 SYDVKM, per germline. This CDR3 has 15 residues. CDR3 nucleotide sequence: TGTACCAGCAGTTTTGGGGGGCCTCCGAATCAGCCCCAGCATTTT. As protein: CTSSFGGPPNQPQHF.

V is TRBV10-3 and J is TRBJ2-7; the D gene could be TRBD1 or TRBD2 (6 bases each). Germline lookup yields CDR1 ENHRY and CDR2 SYGVKD. The V gene lost 2 bases and the J gene lost 2 bases, with 22 bases spanning the gap. This CDR3 spans 18 amino acids. CDR3 coding DNA: TGTGCCATCAGTGAGACCGCCGGGGGCTCCCTGGGTACCTACGAGCAGTACTTC. Translation: CAISETAGGSLGTYEQYF.

With regard to this clonotype: The conserved phenylalanine or tryptophan is not found at the CDR3 terminus, so this likely reflects a read error. This chain uses TRBV9 with TRBJ2-3, with 8 bases that match TRBD1. V shed 1 base, J shed 5 bases, and the junction held 9 bases outside the gene matches. CDR3 size: 16 residues. Germline CDR1 and CDR2: SGDLS and YYNGEE. The CDR3 here is CASSVQAGQGVDTQYS. The DNA of the CDR3 is TGTGCCAGCAGCGTACAAGCAGGACAGGGAGTAGATACGCAGTATTCT.

This clonotype was picked up a small number of times. The chain combines TRBV7-6 with TRBJ2-1, with 14 nucleotides matching TRBD2. V dropped 3 bases and J dropped 7; count of bases not matched to a gene: 5. Looked up from germline, CDR1 is SGHVS and CDR2 is FNYEAQ. The CDR3 length is 16 residues. The CDR3 protein is CASSFRTSGGLNEQFF. CDR3 bases: TGTGCCAGCAGCTTCCGGACTAGCGGGGGGCTGAATGAGCAGTTCTTC.

This clonotype was observed a handful of times. The CDR3 reads CASSKGRAYSYNEQFF. CDR3 in DNA: TGTGCCAGCAGTAAAGGTCGGGCCTACTCCTACAATGAGCAGTTCTTC. V is TRBV27 and J is TRBJ2-1; D call uncertain. Trimming pared 5 bases from V and 0 bases from J, leaving 14 bases between. The germline V gene has CDR1 MNHEY and CDR2 SMNVEV (reference sequence). This CDR3 has 16 residues.

The J gene is TRBJ2-3, the V gene TRBV12-3 or TRBV12-4, with 15 nucleotides matching TRBD2. This CDR3 region has 19 residues. Trimming at V came to 6 bases and at J to 4 bases, leaving 14 bases not matched to a gene. DNA of the CDR3: TGTGCCAGCAGCTACGCCGGGACTAGCGGGAGGCAGAGACCAGATACGCAGTATTTT. This gives the protein CASSYAGTSGRQRPDTQYF.

This clonotype was observed at least ten times. The chain joins TRBV7-8 to TRBJ2-2; 9 positions agree with TRBD2. CDR1 SGHVS and CDR2 FQNEAQ come from the germline V gene. Germline trimming cut 5 bases from V and 5 bases from J; bases unmatched to any gene: 6. The CDR3 sequence is 15 residues long. The CDR3 sequence is CASSVTAGGTGELFF. CDR3 coding DNA: TGTGCCAGCAGCGTCACAGCGGGGGGTACCGGGGAGCTGTTTTTT. The full variable domain, with the rest looked up from reference TRBV7-8 and TRBJ2-2, is GAGVSQSPRYKVAKRGQDVALRCDPISGHVSLFWYQQALGQGPEFLTYFQNEAQLDKSGLPSDRFFAERPEGSVSTLKIQRTQQEDSAVYLCASSVTAGGTGELFFGEGSRLTVL.

CDR3 nucleotides: TGTGCCACCAGCAGAGATTTGGCAGCCAGCTACGAGCAGTACTTC. Protein sequence: CATSRDLAASYEQYF. The J gene is TRBJ2-7, the V gene TRBV15; D not resolved. This CDR3 is built from 15 residues. Between the trimmed V and J ends, which lost 0 bases and 3 bases, there was a span of 12 bases. Germline V lookup: CDR1 LNHNV, CDR2 YYDKDF (reference sequence).

The rearrangement joins TRBV12-3 or TRBV12-4 to TRBJ2-7; 8 nucleotides agree with TRBD2. The CDR3 totals 15 residues. With 7 bases clipped from V and 2 bases from J, the junction kept 10 bases outside the gene matches. CDR3 sequence (DNA): TGTGCCAGCACCCCCGGGGGGGGATCACCCTACGAGCAGTACTTC. This codes for CASTPGGGSPYEQYF.

This clonotype has at least ten counts. The chain carries TRBV12-3 or TRBV12-4 and TRBJ2-4; TRBD2 matches 10 bases. The CDR3 contains 16 residues. The ends lost 0 bases at V and 3 bases at J; junction bases unmatched: 2. The CDR3 sequence: CASSLASGGLKNIQYF. The CDR3 DNA is TGTGCCAGCAGTTTAGCTAGCGGGGGGCTCAAAAACATTCAGTACTTC.

This clonotype was seen many times. The chain links TRBV13 to TRBJ2-7; 11 nucleotides line up with TRBD2. The CDR3 runs to 16 residues. The germline V gene has CDR1 PRHDT and CDR2 FYEKMQ (reference sequence). V dropped 5 bases and J dropped 2; count of bases not matched to a gene: 8. The CDR3 bases are TGTGCCAGCAGCCCCCGCCATAGCGGGAGGGCCTACGAGCAGTACTTC. It encodes CASSPRHSGRAYEQYF.

There are a few counts of this clonotype. CDR3 bases: TGTGCCAGCAGTGACGCTATGGGGGGCTGGGAAAAACTGTTTTTT. It translates to CASSDAMGGWEKLFF. The rearrangement uses TRBV25-1 and TRBJ1-4, with D perhaps TRBD1 (6 bases). The CDR3 runs 15 residues. The germline V gene encodes CDR1 MGHDK and CDR2 SYGVNS. The ends were cut back, 3 bases at V and 8 bases at J, with 16 bases in the middle.

Remarks on this clonotype: Since a much larger clone is just one base distant, this may be a read error. The chain joins TRBV19 to TRBJ2-3; D is undetermined. Germline V gene data show CDR1 as LNHDA and CDR2 as SQIVND (reference sequence). V dropped 2 bases and J dropped 0 bases, with 12 bases sitting between them. The CDR3 consists of 16 residues. CDR3 loop: CASSILVSTSTDTQYF. The CDR3 nucleotides read TGTGCCAGTAGTATACTGGTATCTACTAGCACAGATACGCAGTATTTT.